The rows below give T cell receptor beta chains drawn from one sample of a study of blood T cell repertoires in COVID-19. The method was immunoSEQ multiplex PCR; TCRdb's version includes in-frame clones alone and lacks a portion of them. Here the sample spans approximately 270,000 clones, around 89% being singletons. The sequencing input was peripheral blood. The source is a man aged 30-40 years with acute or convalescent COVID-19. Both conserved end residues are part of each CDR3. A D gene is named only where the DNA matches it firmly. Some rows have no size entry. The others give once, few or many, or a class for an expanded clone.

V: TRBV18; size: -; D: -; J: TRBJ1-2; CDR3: CASSPGANYGYTF; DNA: TGTGCCAGCTCACCGGGAGCTAACTATGGCTACACCTTC
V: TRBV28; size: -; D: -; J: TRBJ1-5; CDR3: CATHTKEGRRSNQPQHF; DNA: TGTGCCACCCATACGAAGGAGGGGCGGCGGAGCAATCAGCCCCAGCATTTT
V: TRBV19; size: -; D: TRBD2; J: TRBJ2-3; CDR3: CASSRSGPGGLSLRDTQYF; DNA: TGTGCCAGTAGTCGTAGCGGGCCCGGCGGCCTTTCACTTCGAGATACGCAGTATTTT
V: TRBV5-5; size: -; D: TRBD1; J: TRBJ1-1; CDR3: CASSLPWTGGSSAAFF; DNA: TGTGCCAGCAGCTTACCCTGGACAGGGGGGTCCTCTGCAGCTTTCTTT
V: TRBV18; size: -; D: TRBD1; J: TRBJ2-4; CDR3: CASSLRQGGDIQYF; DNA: TGTGCCAGCTCCCTAAGACAGGGGGGAGACATTCAGTACTTC
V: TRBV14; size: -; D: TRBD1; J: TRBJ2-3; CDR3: CASSPGRGLYTQYF; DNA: TGTGCCAGCAGCCCGGGCAGGGGGCTCTATACGCAGTATTTT
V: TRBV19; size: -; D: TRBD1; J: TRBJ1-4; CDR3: CASSALRGQGAVFHEKLFF; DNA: TGTGCCAGTAGTGCCCTGAGGGGACAGGGGGCGGTTTTCCATGAAAAACTGTTTTTT
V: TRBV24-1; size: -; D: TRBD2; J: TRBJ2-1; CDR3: CATSGREGQGYEQFF; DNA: TGTGCCACCAGTGGACGGGAGGGCCAGGGGTATGAGCAGTTCTTC
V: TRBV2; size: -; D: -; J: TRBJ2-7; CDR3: CASTYKPDRFTYEQYF; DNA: TGTGCCAGCACCTATAAACCCGACAGGTTTACCTACGAGCAGTACTTC
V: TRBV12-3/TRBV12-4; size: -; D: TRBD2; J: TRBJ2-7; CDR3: CATSLAGGDEQYF; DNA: TGTGCCACTTCACTAGCGGGAGGGGACGAGCAGTACTTC
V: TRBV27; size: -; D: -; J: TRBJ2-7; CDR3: CASSLGTGNYEQYF; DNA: TGTGCCAGCAGTTTAGGAACGGGGAACTACGAGCAGTACTTC
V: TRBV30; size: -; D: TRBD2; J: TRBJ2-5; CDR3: CAWSKGLAVETQYF; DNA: TGTGCCTGGAGCAAGGGACTAGCGGTGGAGACCCAGTACTTC
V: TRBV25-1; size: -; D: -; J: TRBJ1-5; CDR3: CASSEGSWGDQPQHF; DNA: TGTGCCAGCAGTGAAGGGTCTTGGGGGGATCAGCCCCAGCATTTT
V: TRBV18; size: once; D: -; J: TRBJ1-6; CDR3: CASSPSGHSYNSPLHF; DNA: TGTGCCAGCTCACCATCAGGACACTCCTATAATTCACCCCTCCACTTT
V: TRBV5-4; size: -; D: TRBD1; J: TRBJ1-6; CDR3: CASSLTGQGLNSPLHF; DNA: TGTGCCAGCAGCTTGACGGGACAGGGTCTTAATTCACCCCTCCACTTT
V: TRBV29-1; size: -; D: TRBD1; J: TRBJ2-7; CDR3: CSVEPWTGTKEQYF; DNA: TGCAGCGTTGAACCTTGGACAGGGACGAAGGAGCAGTACTTC
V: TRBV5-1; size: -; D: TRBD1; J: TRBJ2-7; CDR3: CASSTGDRHGEQYF; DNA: TGCGCCAGCAGCACCGGGGACAGGCACGGCGAGCAGTACTTC
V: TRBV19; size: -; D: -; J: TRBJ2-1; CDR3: CASSIEVGSVYNEQFF; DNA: TGTGCCAGTAGTATAGAGGTCGGGAGTGTGTACAATGAGCAGTTCTTC
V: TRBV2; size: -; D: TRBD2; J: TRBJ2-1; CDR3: CASSLFLAGNNEQFF; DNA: TGTGCCAGCAGTCTCTTCCTAGCGGGAAATAATGAGCAGTTCTTC
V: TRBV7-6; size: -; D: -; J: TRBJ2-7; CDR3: CASSLNQGYEQYF; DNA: TGTGCCAGCAGCCTAAACCAGGGCTACGAGCAGTACTTC
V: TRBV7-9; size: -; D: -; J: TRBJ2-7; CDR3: CASSLGRSSYEQYF; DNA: TGTGCCAGCAGCTTAGGTCGGAGCTCCTACGAGCAGTACTTC
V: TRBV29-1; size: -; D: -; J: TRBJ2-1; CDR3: CSDRPGGQPYNEQFF; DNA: TGCAGCGACCGCCCGGGGGGCCAACCCTACAATGAGCAGTTCTTC
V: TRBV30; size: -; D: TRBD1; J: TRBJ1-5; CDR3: CAWSVGTGQPQHF; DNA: TGTGCCTGGAGTGTGGGGACAGGGCAGCCCCAGCATTTT
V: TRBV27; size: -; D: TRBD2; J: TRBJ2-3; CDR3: CASSSSWGGRARGTDTQYF; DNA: TGTGCCAGCAGTTCCTCTTGGGGCGGGAGGGCCAGGGGAACAGATACGCAGTATTTT
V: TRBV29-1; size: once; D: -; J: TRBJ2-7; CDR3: CSVAEGAHEQYF; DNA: TGCAGCGTTGCGGAAGGGGCTCACGAGCAGTACTTC
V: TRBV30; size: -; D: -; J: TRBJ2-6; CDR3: CAWVDRPGVLTF; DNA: TGTGCCTGGGTAGACAGGCCTGGAGTCCTGACTTTC
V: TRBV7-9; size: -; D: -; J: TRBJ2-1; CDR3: CASSLGQVYNEQFF; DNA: TGTGCCAGCAGCTTAGGACAGGTCTACAATGAGCAGTTCTTC
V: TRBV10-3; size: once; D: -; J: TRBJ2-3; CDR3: CANGGREVNTQYF; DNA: TGTGCCAATGGGGGCAGGGAAGTCAATACGCAGTATTTT
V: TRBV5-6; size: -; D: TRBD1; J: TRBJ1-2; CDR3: CASSLLRDREGYTF; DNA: TGTGCCAGCAGCTTGCTCCGGGACAGGGAGGGCTACACCTTC
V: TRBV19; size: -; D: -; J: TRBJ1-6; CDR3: CASSIGGLGSPLHF; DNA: TGTGCCAGTAGTATCGGCGGGTTAGGTTCACCCCTCCACTTT
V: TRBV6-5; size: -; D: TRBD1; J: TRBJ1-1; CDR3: CASSYSFGQGAAFF; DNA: TGTGCCAGCAGTTACTCCTTTGGGCAGGGGGCGGCTTTCTTT
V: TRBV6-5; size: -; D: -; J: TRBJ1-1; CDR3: CASTRRGIPEAFF; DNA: TGTGCCAGCACCCGGCGGGGGATTCCTGAAGCTTTCTTT
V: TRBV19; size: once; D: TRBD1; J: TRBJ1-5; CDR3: CASSQQGLGQPQHF; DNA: TGTGCCAGTAGTCAACAGGGGCTCGGGCAGCCCCAGCATTTT
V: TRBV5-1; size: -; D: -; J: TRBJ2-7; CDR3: CASSRVGSYEQYF; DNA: TGCGCCAGCAGCCGGGTGGGCTCCTACGAGCAGTACTTC
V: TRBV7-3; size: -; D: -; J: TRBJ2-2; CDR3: CASSPSSGTGELFF; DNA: TGTGCCAGCAGCCCAAGTTCCGGGACCGGGGAGCTGTTTTTT
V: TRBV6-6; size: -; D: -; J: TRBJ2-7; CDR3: CASSYEADLEQYF; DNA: TGTGCCAGCAGTTATGAGGCTGATCTCGAGCAGTACTTC
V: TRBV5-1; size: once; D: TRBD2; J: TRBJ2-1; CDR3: CASSTTSGTNVEQFF; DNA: TGCGCCAGCAGCACTACTAGCGGGACCAACGTTGAGCAGTTCTTC
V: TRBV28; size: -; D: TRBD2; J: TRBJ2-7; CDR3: CASTRGSPYEQYF; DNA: TGTGCCAGCACTCGCGGGAGCCCGTACGAGCAGTACTTC
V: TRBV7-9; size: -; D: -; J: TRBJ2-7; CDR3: CASSLATYEQYF; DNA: TGTGCCAGCAGCTTAGCCACCTACGAGCAGTACTTC
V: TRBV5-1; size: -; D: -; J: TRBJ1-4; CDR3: CASSLQGEELFF; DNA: TGCGCCAGCAGCTTGCAAGGAGAGGAACTGTTTTTT
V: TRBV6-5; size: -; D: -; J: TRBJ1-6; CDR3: CASSLQGSGRNSPLHF; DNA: TGTGCCAGCAGTTTACAGGGAAGTGGACGGAATTCACCCCTCCACTTT
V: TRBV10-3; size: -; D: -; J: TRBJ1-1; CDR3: CAISTGLGTEAFF; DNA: TGTGCCATTTCGACAGGCCTGGGAACTGAAGCTTTCTTT
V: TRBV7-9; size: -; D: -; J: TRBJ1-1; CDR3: CASSLIGRTRENTEAFF; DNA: TGTGCCAGCAGCTTAATAGGGAGAACTAGGGAAAACACTGAAGCTTTCTTT
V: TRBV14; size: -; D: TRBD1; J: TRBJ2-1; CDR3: CASSRQGTYNEQFF; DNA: TGTGCCAGCAGCCGACAGGGCACCTACAATGAGCAGTTCTTC